Below are 6 T cell receptor beta chains sequenced from a single sample in a study of blood T cell repertoires in COVID-19. The assay was immunoSEQ multiplex PCR, and TCRdb's table has in-frame clones only and misses some. The table has hundreds of thousands of clones, around nine tenths seen once; the top ten hold approximately 9.8%. The sequenced sample was PBMCs or T cells enriched from blood (not recorded which). These receptors all stem from a middle-aged woman who had recovered from COVID-19.

The rearrangement uses TRBV5-1 and TRBJ1-2, with 8 bases aligning to TRBD1. The CDR3 runs 13 residues. Germline assignment: CDR1 SGHRS and CDR2 YFSETQ. V dropped 2 bases and J dropped 8; count of bases not matched to a gene: 5. CDR3 in DNA: TGCGCCAGCAGCTTCAGGGGGCTAGAAGGCTACACCTTC. Amino acids: CASSFRGLEGYTF.

V gene TRBV29-1 combines with J gene TRBJ2-7, with TRBD1 as a possible D gene (5 bases). This CDR3 has 13 amino acids. V dropped 4 bases and J dropped 1 base, with 11 bases sitting between them. From germline, CDR1 is SQVTM and CDR2 ANQGSEA. The CDR3 sequence is CSVVFQGSYEQYF. CDR3 in DNA: TGCAGCGTTGTATTTCAGGGTTCCTACGAGCAGTACTTC.

V usage is TRBV3-1 (or the pseudogene TRBV3-2) and J usage is TRBJ1-4, with 7 bases lining up with TRBD1. The V segment lost 2 bases and the J segment 5 bases; nucleotides outside the gene matches: 5. Germline V gene lookup returns CDR1 LGHDT and CDR2 YNNKEL (reference sequence). The length of the CDR3 is 15 residues. DNA for the CDR3: TGTGCCAGCAGCCAACTGACAGGGAGGAATGAAAAACTGTTTTTT. Encoded protein: CASSQLTGRNEKLFF.

This chain joins TRBV13 and TRBJ1-2; D is unresolved. The germline V gene has CDR1 PRHDT and CDR2 FYEKMQ (reference sequence). CDR3 size: 14 residues. V was trimmed by 3 bases and J by 2 bases, leaving 10 bases between them. The CDR3 spells CASSFPDSNYGYTF. CDR3 coding DNA: TGTGCCAGCAGCTTCCCAGACTCAAACTATGGCTACACCTTC.

The J gene is TRBJ2-7, the V gene TRBV11-3; D call uncertain. V was clipped by 4 bases and J by 0 bases, with 16 bases between them. Looked up from germline, CDR1 is SGHNT and CDR2 is YENEEA. This CDR3 region has 16 residues. In DNA, the CDR3 is TGTGCCAGCAGCTCCCTGGAGTACCCGAGCTCCTACGAGCAGTACTTC. Its protein is CASSSLEYPSSYEQYF.

This chain links TRBV7-9 with TRBJ1-4; D might be TRBD1 (5 bases). Deletions cut 3 bases from V and 14 bases from J, with 16 bases between. CDR1 SEHNR and CDR2 FQNEAQ come from the germline V gene (reference sequence). The length of the CDR3 is 13 residues. The CDR3 coding sequence is TGTGCCAGCAGCTTTTGGGGGGAAAACTCGCTGTTTTTT. Translating it yields CASSFWGENSLFF.